Listed below are T cell receptor beta chains from one sample, sequenced in a study of blood T cells in healthy people across ages. TCRdb fed the 5' RACE reads into MiXCR, producing one record per CDR3 protein. The table lists about 380,000 distinct CDR3 sequences, about 55% of them singletons, with over 40% in the top ten. The sample taken for sequencing was blood. These receptors were obtained from a man in his sixties in good health. The CDR3 runs from the conserved cysteine through the conserved F or W.

cdr3_length	v_call	j_call	cdr3_aa
11	TRBV20-1	TRBJ2-5	CSVSHRETQYF
16	TRBV24-1	TRBJ2-1	CATSDPGTSGKGEQFF
14	TRBV9	TRBJ2-7	CASSVGFSGSEQYF
17	TRBV5-1	TRBJ2-1	CASSSSSGRVPYNEQFF
14	TRBV7-2	TRBJ2-7	CASSLRAERNEQYF
15	TRBV7-2	TRBJ1-6	CASTSGQGTSSPLHF
13	TRBV18	TRBJ2-7	CASSQQGGGEQYF
15	TRBV20-1	TRBJ2-4	CSATGGAGVRNIQYF
16	TRBV7-9	TRBJ1-2	CASSTLTGAINYGYTF
15	TRBV7-2	TRBJ1-6	CASSSPQPYNSPLHF